This T cell receptor (beta chain) derives from a study of T cell changes during pregnancy in multiple sclerosis (dated by TCRdb to about 2019). Some background on the complete study: The study looked at changes in the T cell repertoire across pregnancy in women with multiple sclerosis.

The germline V gene sets CDR1 to MRHNA and CDR2 to SNTAGT. Including the terminal cysteine and phenylalanine, the CDR3 comprises 14 residues. The CDR3 DNA has 42 bases and is translated from base 1. V has 4 bases trimmed and J has 1 base trimmed; junction bases matching no gene number 1. With regard to this clone: Its antigen has not been determined. Base qualities were left out, and no much larger clone turns up one base away.

Preparation of the library involved the immunoSEQ multiplex PCR assay. TCRdb re-hosts the immuneACCESS table, in-frame sequences only. Its copies lack some clones; in the studies checked, an unresolved V gene accounts for under half of them, and the cause for the rest is not known. The sample table records approximately 9,000 clones; 83% of these occur just once. Around 17% of the sample is in the top ten clones. The sequenced sample was CD8+ T cells from peripheral blood mononuclear cells, obtained in the third trimester of pregnancy. The source of this sequence is a female donor in good health, enrolled as a control in a pregnancy study. The chain couples TRBV6-4 to TRBJ2-3; TRBD1 lines up with 8 middle nucleotides. The DNA is as follows: TGTGCCAGCAGTGCAGGGGGCGGCACAGATACGCAGTATTTT. Its protein is CASSAGGGTDTQYF.